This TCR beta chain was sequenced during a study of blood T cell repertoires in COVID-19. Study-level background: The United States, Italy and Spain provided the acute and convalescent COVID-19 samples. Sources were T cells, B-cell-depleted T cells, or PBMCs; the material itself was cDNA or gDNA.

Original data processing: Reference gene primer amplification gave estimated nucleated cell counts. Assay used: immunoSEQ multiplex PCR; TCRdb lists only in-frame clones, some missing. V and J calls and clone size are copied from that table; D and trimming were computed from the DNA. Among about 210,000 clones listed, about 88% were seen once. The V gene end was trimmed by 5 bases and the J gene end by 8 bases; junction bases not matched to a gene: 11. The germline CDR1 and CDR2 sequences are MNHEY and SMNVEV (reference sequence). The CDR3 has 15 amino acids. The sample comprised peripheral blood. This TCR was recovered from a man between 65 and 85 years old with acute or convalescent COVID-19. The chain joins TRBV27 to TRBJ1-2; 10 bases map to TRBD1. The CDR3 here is CASSPGDRGIGGYTF. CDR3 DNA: TGTGCCAGCAGTCCTGGGGACAGGGGAATCGGGGGCTACACCTTC.